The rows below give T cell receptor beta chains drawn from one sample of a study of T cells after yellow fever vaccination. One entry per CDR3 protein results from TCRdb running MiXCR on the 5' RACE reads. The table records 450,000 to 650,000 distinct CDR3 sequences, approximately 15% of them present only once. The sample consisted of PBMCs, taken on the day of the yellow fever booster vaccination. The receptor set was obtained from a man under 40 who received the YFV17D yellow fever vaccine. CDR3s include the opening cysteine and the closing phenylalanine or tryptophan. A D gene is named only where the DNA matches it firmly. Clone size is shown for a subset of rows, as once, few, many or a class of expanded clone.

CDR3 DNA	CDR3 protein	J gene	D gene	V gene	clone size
TGTGCCAGCTCAGCACAGGGGGCTCTAAAACTGTTTTTT	CASSAQGALKLFF	TRBJ1-4	TRBD1	TRBV18	NA
TGCGCCAGCAGCCAAGATGTTTGGACTAGCGGGATCGATGAGCAGTTCTTC	CASSQDVWTSGIDEQFF	TRBJ2-1	TRBD2	TRBV4-1	NA
TGTGCCAGCAGTCCCCGGGGAGGGATTAGCTCCTACGAGCAGTACTTC	CASSPRGGISSYEQYF	TRBJ2-7	TRBD2	TRBV27	NA
TGTGCCAGCAGCCCCGACAGGCCAACGAATGAGCAGTTCTTC	CASSPDRPTNEQFF	TRBJ2-1	NA	TRBV6-1	few
TGTGCCAGCAGTTACCAGTACGAGCAGTACTTC	CASSYQYEQYF	TRBJ2-7	NA	TRBV6-2/TRBV6-3	few
TGTGCCAGCAACACGCGGGGTTTAGGCACTGAAGCTTTCTTT	CASNTRGLGTEAFF	TRBJ1-1	NA	TRBV12-3/TRBV12-4	NA
TGTGCCAGCAGCTTAGGGACTAGCTTCAATGAGCAGTTCTTC	CASSLGTSFNEQFF	TRBJ2-1	TRBD2	TRBV7-2	NA
TGTGCCAGCAGTTCCGGCCCCCTCTACGAGCAGTACTTC	CASSSGPLYEQYF	TRBJ2-7	NA	TRBV28	few
TGTGCCAGCAGCGGGAAACGCGACAGGGGCAACACAGATACGCAGTATTTT	CASSGKRDRGNTDTQYF	TRBJ2-3	TRBD1	TRBV6-1	many
TGCAGTGCTAGGCCGGGACTAGTCTACTTCTTC	CSARPGLVYFF	TRBJ2-1	TRBD2	TRBV20-1	NA
TGCAGTGCCGGGGCTAGGCGGAGCTCCTACAATGAGCAGTTCTTC	CSAGARRSSYNEQFF	TRBJ2-1	NA	TRBV20-1	NA
TGTGCCAGCAGCCGTCCGGGACAGGGCTCCTACAATGAGCAGTTCTTC	CASSRPGQGSYNEQFF	TRBJ2-1	TRBD1	TRBV5-5	NA
TGTGCCAGCAGTTTAGCGGGGGCCAGCGCGACCCAGTACTTC	CASSLAGASATQYF	TRBJ2-5	NA	TRBV12-3/TRBV12-4	NA
TGTGCCAGCAGCCAAGGATTGCGGTGGGGTAATGAGCAGTTCTTC	CASSQGLRWGNEQFF	TRBJ2-1	NA	TRBV14	many
TGTGCCAGCAGTTACGGACTAACAACCTCCGAGCAGTACTTC	CASSYGLTTSEQYF	TRBJ2-7	NA	TRBV6-2/TRBV6-3	few
TGTGCCAGCAGCTTATTCGGCGGGAGTAGCGAGCAGTTCTTC	CASSLFGGSSEQFF	TRBJ2-1	TRBD2	TRBV7-2	few
TGTGCCAGCACGAGGAACGAAGAGGATGGCTACACCTTC	CASTRNEEDGYTF	TRBJ1-2	NA	TRBV3-1	NA
TGCAGTGCTAGCGCCGGGACGGTGGGCACTGAAGCTTTCTTT	CSASAGTVGTEAFF	TRBJ1-1	NA	TRBV20-1	few
TGTGCCAGTTACCGGGCCAGAAGCGCAGACACCGGGGAGCTGTTTTTT	CASYRARSADTGELFF	TRBJ2-2	NA	TRBV6-1	NA
TGTGCCAGCACCCTAGCGGGAGCTCGAGGCGAGCAGTACTTC	CASTLAGARGEQYF	TRBJ2-7	TRBD2	TRBV2	NA
TGTGCCAGTAGTAAAGGAGAGACCCAGTACTTC	CASSKGETQYF	TRBJ2-5	NA	TRBV19	NA
TGTGCCAGCAGTTCCCAGGGAAACTATGGCTACACCTTC	CASSSQGNYGYTF	TRBJ1-2	NA	TRBV5-1	many
TGTGCCAGCGACCGTGTGGGGATCACCACCGGGGAGCTGTTTTTT	CASDRVGITTGELFF	TRBJ2-2	NA	TRBV19	NA
TGCGCCAGCAGCTTGGGGTCGACTAGCCCAGAGACCCAGTACTTC	CASSLGSTSPETQYF	TRBJ2-5	TRBD2	TRBV5-1	few
TGTGCCAGCAGCCAAATCCGGGGCTCGTACACCTTC	CASSQIRGSYTF	TRBJ1-2	NA	TRBV3-1	few
TGTACCAGTAACCCGACTAGCGGGAGGAGGGGTGAGCAGTTCTTC	CTSNPTSGRRGEQFF	TRBJ2-1	TRBD2	TRBV19	NA
TGTGCCAGCAGTACCGACAGGGAAAGCTCCTACAATGAGCAGTTCTTC	CASSTDRESSYNEQFF	TRBJ2-1	TRBD1	TRBV12-3/TRBV12-4	NA
TGTGCCAGCATCTACCGAGACTACGAGCAGTACTTC	CASIYRDYEQYF	TRBJ2-7	NA	TRBV11-2	NA
TGTGCCAGCAGCCCGGCCATTAGCGAGAGCCTCCACGAGCAGTACTTC	CASSPAISESLHEQYF	TRBJ2-7	NA	TRBV7-9	few
TGCAGTGCTTTAGGGGAGACCCAGTACTTC	CSALGETQYF	TRBJ2-5	NA	TRBV20-1	few
TGCAGTGCTAGTTTGCGCGCGGGTACTGAAGCTTTCTTT	CSASLRAGTEAFF	TRBJ1-1	NA	TRBV20-1	few
TGTGCCAGCAGTTACTCCTGGGCTTCTCGGCTTGAGCAGTTCTTC	CASSYSWASRLEQFF	TRBJ2-1	NA	TRBV6-2/TRBV6-3	NA
TGTGCCAGCAGCCCACCCCAAGCGGACCACCAAGAGACCCAGTACTTC	CASSPPQADHQETQYF	TRBJ2-5	NA	TRBV6-2/TRBV6-3	few
TGTGCCAGCAGCTTGGATTCGGCCAGCACAGATACGCAGTATTTT	CASSLDSASTDTQYF	TRBJ2-3	NA	TRBV5-6	many
TGTGCCAGCAGTGGCCAACTGGGCTCCTACGAGCAGTACTTC	CASSGQLGSYEQYF	TRBJ2-7	NA	TRBV6-1	NA
TGTGCCAGCTTACTAGCGGGAAGCGACGAGCAGTACTTC	CASLLAGSDEQYF	TRBJ2-7	TRBD2	TRBV5-4	NA
TGTGCCAGCAGTGGCGCAAGGGGTGAAAAACTGTTTTTT	CASSGARGEKLFF	TRBJ1-4	NA	TRBV6-1	few
TGTGCCAGCAGTCGACAGGCGAGGGAGACCCAGTACTTC	CASSRQARETQYF	TRBJ2-5	NA	TRBV12-3/TRBV12-4	NA
TGTGCCATCAGTGATGGGATAGCGGGAGAGACCCAGTACTTC	CAISDGIAGETQYF	TRBJ2-5	TRBD2	TRBV10-3	NA
TGCGCCAGCAGCCCCCCGATCCCGAACACCGGGGAGCTGTTTTTT	CASSPPIPNTGELFF	TRBJ2-2	NA	TRBV4-1	NA
TGTGCCGGAGGAGGCCCTGGGGGCGGGGAGCTGTTTTTT	CAGGGPGGGELFF	TRBJ2-2	NA	TRBV19	NA